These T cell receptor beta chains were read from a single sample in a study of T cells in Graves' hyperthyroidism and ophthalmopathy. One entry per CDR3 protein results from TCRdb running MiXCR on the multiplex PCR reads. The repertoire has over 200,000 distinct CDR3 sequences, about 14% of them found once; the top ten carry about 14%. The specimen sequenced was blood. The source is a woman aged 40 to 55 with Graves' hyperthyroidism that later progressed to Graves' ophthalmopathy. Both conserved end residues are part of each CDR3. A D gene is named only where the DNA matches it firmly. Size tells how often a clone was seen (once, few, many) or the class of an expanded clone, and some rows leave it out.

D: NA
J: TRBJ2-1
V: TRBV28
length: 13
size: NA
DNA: TGTGCCAGCAGTTTTTCCCCTCGGGGTGAGCAGTTCTTC
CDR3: CASSFSPRGEQFF

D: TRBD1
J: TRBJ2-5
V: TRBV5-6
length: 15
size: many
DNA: TGTGCCAGCAGCGCCGACAGGGGGCGCCGAGAGACCCAGTACTTC
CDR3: CASSADRGRRETQYF

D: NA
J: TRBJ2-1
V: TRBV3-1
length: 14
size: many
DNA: TGTGCCAGCAGCCCCGGGGCCGTCTACAATGAGCAGTTCTTC
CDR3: CASSPGAVYNEQFF

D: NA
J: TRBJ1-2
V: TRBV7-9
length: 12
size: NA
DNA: TGTGCCAGCAGCCCCGGGCCGTATGGCTACACCTTC
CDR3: CASSPGPYGYTF

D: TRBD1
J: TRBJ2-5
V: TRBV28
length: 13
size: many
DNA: TGTGCCAGCAGCAACAGGGGGAGAGAGACCCAGTACTTC
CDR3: CASSNRGRETQYF

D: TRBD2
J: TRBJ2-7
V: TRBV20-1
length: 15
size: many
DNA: TGCAGTGCTAGAGACTTACTAGCGCACACCTACGAGCAGTACTTC
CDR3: CSARDLLAHTYEQYF

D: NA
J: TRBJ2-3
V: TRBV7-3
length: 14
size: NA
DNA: TGTGCCAGCAGCTCCCTAGGGGCCACAGATACGCGGTATTTT
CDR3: CASSSLGATDTRYF

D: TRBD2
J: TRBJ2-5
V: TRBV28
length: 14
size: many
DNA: TGTGCCAGCAGCCCCCCGGGGGGGGACGAGACCCAGTACTTC
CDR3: CASSPPGGDETQYF

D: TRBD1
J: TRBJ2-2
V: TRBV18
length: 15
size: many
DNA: TGTGCCAGCTCAGCACAGGGGACGAACACCGGGGAGCTGTTTTTT
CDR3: CASSAQGTNTGELFF

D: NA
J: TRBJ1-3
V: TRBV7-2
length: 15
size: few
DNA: TGTGCCAGCAGCTTAGCAGGGGTCGGTGGAAACACCATATATTTT
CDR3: CASSLAGVGGNTIYF